This record covers a single T cell receptor beta chain. As yet, its antigen is unknown. Transcripts of RNA were the source for amplifying TCR beta CDR3 regions. Second-round multiplex PCR came after a first-round RT-PCR that employed HTBI primers. TCRdb itself ran the multiplex PCR reads through MiXCR, one entry per CDR3 protein. Among about 620,000 distinct CDR3 sequences listed, about 20% were seen once. Researchers turned away patients with other autoimmune diseases, uncontrolled infections, pregnancy or lactation. Germline V CDR1 and CDR2: MNHEY, SVGEGT. The ends were cut back, 0 bases at V and 7 bases at J, with 12 bases in the middle. The CDR3 is 14 amino acids. This entry belongs to a study of Graves' ophthalmopathy and Graves' hyperthyroidism. The wider study: Peripheral blood was obtained at first diagnosis, ahead of any treatment.

Study results and limitations: Among expanded thyroid clonotypes above 0.001 frequency, most also occurred in blood. For separating ophthalmopathy from stable hyperthyroidism, a 13-signature model gave 85% to 90% sensitivity and roughly 79% specificity.

The origin of this receptor is a woman younger than 35 with stable Graves' hyperthyroidism. Some clones in this sample may be carry-over from other donors' samples. The V and J genes are TRBV6-2 or TRBV6-3 and TRBJ1-1, with D maybe TRBD1 (5 bases). Input material: peripheral blood. The CDR3 loop is CASSYSGTQGEAFF. Written as DNA, the CDR3 is TGTGCCAGCAGTTACTCTGGGACCCAGGGTGAAGCTTTCTTT.